The 12 T cell receptor beta chains below all came from one sample that was sequenced in a study of blood T cell repertoires in COVID-19. Measured with immunoSEQ multiplex PCR; TCRdb has only the in-frame clones, and not every one. The sample includes about 280,000 clones, roughly 86% of them seen just once. The sample taken for sequencing was peripheral blood. Receptors originate from a man younger than 30 with active or convalescent COVID-19.

The chain employs TRBV19 and TRBJ1-1; the D is unclear. Trimming left V 3 bases short and J 5 bases short, with 13 bases between. The CDR3 contains 14 residues. Per germline, CDR1 LNHDA and CDR2 SQIVND (reference sequence). CDR3 sequence reads: CASSMWAGKTEAFF. In nucleotides, the CDR3 is TGTGCCAGTAGTATGTGGGCCGGTAAGACTGAAGCTTTCTTT.

V gene TRBV7-3 combines with J gene TRBJ2-2, with D possibly being TRBD2 (6 bases). The CDR3 sequence is 14 residues long. Germline V gives CDR1 SGHTA, CDR2 FQGTGA. V was cut by 10 bases and J by 6 bases, with 18 bases left in between. The DNA for the CDR3 is TGTGCCACCTCCGGGGCGGAGGGGCCCGGGGAGCTGTTTTTT. This gives the protein CATSGAEGPGELFF. The full variable domain, completed using reference TRBV7-3 and TRBJ2-2, is GAGVSQTPSNKVTEKGKYVELRCDPISGHTALYWYRQSLGQGPEFLIYFQGTGAADDSGLPNDRFFAVRPEGSVSTLKIQRTERGDSAVYLCATSGAEGPGELFFGEGSRLTVL.

This rearrangement joins TRBV6-6 to TRBJ1-5, with TRBD1 matching 11 bases. The trim removed 5 bases at V and 7 bases at J, leaving 13 bases unmatched. Germline V lookup: CDR1 MNHNY, CDR2 SVGAGI (reference sequence). The CDR3 sequence is 17 residues long. The CDR3 sequence is CASSPKISDRGHQPQHF. CDR3 bases: TGTGCCAGCAGTCCCAAGATATCGGACAGGGGGCACCAGCCCCAGCATTTT.

This chain uses TRBV3-1 (or the pseudogene TRBV3-2) with TRBJ2-7; D is uncertain. The V end lost 7 bases, the J end lost 3 bases, and 7 bases lay between the germline ends. Germline CDR1 reads LGHDT; CDR2 reads YNNKEL (reference sequence). CDR3 length: 11 residues. The CDR3 is CASKESYEQYF. As DNA, the CDR3 is TGTGCCAGCAAGGAGAGCTACGAGCAGTACTTC.

The rearrangement uses TRBV2 and TRBJ2-6; 9 bases are shared with TRBD1. Germline V gene data show CDR1 as SNHLY and CDR2 as FYNNEI. The V gene end was trimmed by 5 bases and the J gene end by 2 bases; junction bases not matched to a gene: 13. This CDR3 has 19 residues. The DNA for the CDR3 is TGTGCCAGCAGTCCCGGACAGGGGTTAAGGGGTGCTGGGGCCAACGTCCTGACTTTC. Residues: CASSPGQGLRGAGANVLTF.

The chain employs TRBV5-6 and TRBJ1-1, with 7 bases that match TRBD1. CDR3 length: 15 residues. Germline V gene data show CDR1 as SGHDT and CDR2 as YYEEEE. The J segment lost 1 base and the V segment lost 0 bases, leaving 3 bases of the junction unmatched. CDR3 DNA sequence: TGTGCCAGCAGCTTGGCCGGGACAGCGAACACTGAAGCTTTCTTT. It yields the protein CASSLAGTANTEAFF. Variable domain in full (rest from reference TRBV5-6 and TRBJ1-1): DAGVTQSPTHLIKTRGQQVTLRCSPKSGHDTVSWYQQALGQGPQFIFQYYEEEERQRGNFPDRFSGHQFPNYSSELNVNALLLGDSALYLCASSLAGTANTEAFFGQGTRLTVV.

The chain has TRBV5-1 and TRBJ2-3; TRBD2 matches at 8 bases. The CDR3 is 17 amino acids. The germline gives CDR1 SGHRS, CDR2 YFSETQ. The ends lost 1 base at V and 2 bases at J; junction bases unmatched: 9. In DNA form, the CDR3 reads TGCGCCAGCAGCTTGTGGTCTGCGGGGGGAGCCACAGATACGCAGTATTTT. Its protein is CASSLWSAGGATDTQYF.

The J gene is TRBJ1-5, the V gene TRBV2; D is ambiguous. With 8 bases removed from V and 2 bases from J, the gap between germline ends came to 16 bases. Germline loops: CDR1 SNHLY, CDR2 FYNNEI. The length of the CDR3 is 15 residues. CDR3 sequence: CASSGRGVGNQPQHF. CDR3 in DNA: TGTGCCAGCTCCGGGCGGGGTGTAGGCAATCAGCCCCAGCATTTT.

This chain connects TRBV2 to TRBJ2-3; TRBD2 agrees at 9 bases. The CDR3 is made up of 14 amino acids. V trimming: 6 bases; J trimming: 2 bases; junction bases outside the gene matches: 3. Germline CDR1 and CDR2: SNHLY and FYNNEI. The CDR3 region is CASSSGGYTDTQYF. The CDR3 nucleotides are TGTGCCAGCAGCAGCGGGGGGTACACAGATACGCAGTATTTT.

The rearrangement links TRBV25-1 to TRBJ2-3; no definite D call. CDR1 and CDR2 from the germline V gene are MGHDK and SYGVNS. The CDR3 runs to 18 residues. V was cut by 3 bases and J by 0 bases, with 19 bases left in between. CDR3 coding DNA: TGTGCCAGCAGTGATGAATCCATGATGGGCCAGAGCACAGATACGCAGTATTTT. The encoded protein is CASSDESMMGQSTDTQYF. Using reference TRBV25-1 and TRBJ2-3 for the parts outside the CDR3, the full variable domain is EADIYQTPRYLVIGTGKKITLECSQTMGHDKMYWYQQDPGMELHLIHYSYGVNSTEKGDLSSESTVSRIRTEHFPLTLESARPSHTSQYLCASSDESMMGQSTDTQYFGPGTRLTVL.

The rearrangement joins TRBV18 to TRBJ1-5; TRBD1 aligns across 9 bases. The junction had 6 bases not matched to a gene; V was cut back by 6 bases and J by 3 bases. In germline, CDR1 is KGHSH, CDR2 LQKENI. The CDR3 contains 15 residues. The CDR3 sequence: CASSQGTGINQPQHF. As DNA, the CDR3 is TGTGCCAGCTCCCAGGGGACAGGGATCAATCAGCCCCAGCATTTT.

This chain joins TRBV4-1 and TRBJ1-4; a possible D gene is TRBD1 (5 bases). CDR3 length: 13 residues. Germline assignment: CDR1 MGHRA and CDR2 YSYEKL. V dropped 2 bases and J dropped 8 bases, with 9 bases sitting between them. The CDR3 reads CASSQLQVEKLFF. CDR3 DNA sequence: TGCGCCAGCAGCCAATTACAGGTAGAAAAACTGTTTTTT.